The 17 T cell receptor beta chains below were found in one sample sequenced in a study of CD4 T cells in relation to SARS-CoV-2 and coronaviruses. The antigens for these receptors are not known. Clones were sequenced by immunoSEQ multiplex PCR, and TCRdb holds only the in-frame ones, with some missing. The table has some 45,000 clones, over 70% seen once. Source material: naive CD4+ T cells from PBMCs, cultured in vitro. The subset: naive CD4+ T cells isolated by negative enrichment. The receptor source for this set is an adult with COVID-19.

The rearrangement joins TRBV18 to TRBJ2-1, with D possibly called TRBD1 or TRBD2 (5 bases each). V was cut by 1 base and J by 9 bases, with 10 bases left in between. CDR1 and CDR2 (germline): KGHSH, LQKENI. The CDR3 spans 13 residues. CDR3 nucleotide sequence: TGTGCCAGCTCACCACGGGGGAAAGGTGAGCAGTTCTTC. As protein: CASSPRGKGEQFF.

About this clone: The junction departs from the called germline gene at one end, perhaps through a read error. The chain carries TRBV6-5 and TRBJ2-1, with TRBD2 matching over 8 bases. The CDR3 has 13 residues. Germline V gene lookup returns CDR1 MNHEY and CDR2 SVGAGI. This CDR3 is CASSTSISGTLIF. CDR3 DNA: TGTGCCAGCAGTACATCGATTAGCGGGACGCTGATCTTC.

This chain uses TRBV7-9 with TRBJ1-3; D gene uncertain. CDR1 and CDR2 from the germline V gene are SEHNR and FQNEAQ (reference sequence). Trimming pared 3 bases from V and 1 base from J, leaving 7 bases between. This CDR3 region has 14 residues. The CDR3 sequence: CASSFQVSGNTIYF. Here the CDR3 DNA reads TGTGCCAGCAGCTTTCAAGTGTCTGGAAACACCATATATTTT.

This clone was counted once. This chain joins TRBV7-2 and TRBJ1-1, with D unresolved. V lost 1 base and J 11 bases, leaving 11 bases between the germline ends. The germline V gene has CDR1 SGHTA and CDR2 FQGNSA. The CDR3 has 12 amino acids. CDR3 amino acids: CASSLGAQIAFF. The CDR3 DNA is TGTGCCAGCAGCTTAGGTGCACAAATCGCTTTCTTT.

In DNA, the CDR3 is TGTGCCAGCCGGGACACCTATAATTCACCCCTCCACTTT. This gives the protein CASRDTYNSPLHF. This chain connects TRBV6-5 to TRBJ1-6; D is possibly TRBD1 (6 bases). Germline V lookup: CDR1 MNHEY, CDR2 SVGAGI. The CDR3 runs 13 residues. Deletions cut 8 bases from V and 2 bases from J, with 7 bases between.

The CDR3 DNA reads as TGTGCCAGCAGCGTAGAGGGAGAAGGTCAGTTCTTC. This gives the protein CASSVEGEGQFF. This rearrangement joins TRBV9 to TRBJ2-1; D perhaps matches TRBD2 (5 bases). Germline CDR1 is SGDLS and CDR2 is YYNGEE. This CDR3 has 12 residues. Trimming cost V 0 bases and J 13 bases, with 11 bases left between them.

This chain uses TRBV5-1 with TRBJ2-3; 10 nucleotides agree with TRBD2. The CDR3 length is 14 residues. Germline V gives CDR1 SGHRS, CDR2 YFSETQ. V was clipped by 3 bases and J by 6 bases; unmatched bases: 4. The CDR3 bases are TGCGCCAGCAGCTACAATAGCGGGGGGGATACGCAGTATTTT. This gives the protein CASSYNSGGDTQYF.

This chain connects TRBV7-9 to TRBJ2-4; no reliable D call. Trimming took off 2 bases at V and 0 bases at J, with 5 bases between the two ends. The CDR3 loop spans 14 amino acids. Germline CDR1 and CDR2: SEHNR and FQNEAQ (reference sequence). The CDR3 reads CASSLTTAKNIQYF. CDR3 DNA sequence: TGTGCCAGCAGCTTAACCACAGCCAAAAACATTCAGTACTTC.

V is TRBV2 and J is TRBJ1-4, with 7 bases aligning to TRBD1. The CDR3 covers 14 residues. Germline CDR1 is SNHLY and CDR2 is FYNNEI. V dropped 7 bases and J dropped 6; count of bases not matched to a gene: 8. CDR3 protein: CASTRQGNDEKLFF. In nucleotides, the CDR3 is TGTGCCAGCACCCGACAGGGCAATGATGAAAAACTGTTTTTT.

The V gene is TRBV5-1, the J gene TRBJ1-2; unclear D gene. The germline gives CDR1 SGHRS, CDR2 YFSETQ. Trimming took 0 bases from V and 4 from J, leaving 7 bases between them. The CDR3 length is 13 residues. CDR3: CASSLAGIYGYTF. As DNA, the CDR3 is TGCGCCAGCAGCTTGGCGGGGATCTATGGCTACACCTTC. The full variable domain, its missing parts supplied by reference TRBV5-1 and TRBJ1-2, is KAGVTQTPRYLIKTRGQQVTLSCSPISGHRSVSWYQQTPGQGLQFLFEYFSETQRNKGNFPGRFSGRQFSNSRSEMNVSTLELGDSALYLCASSLAGIYGYTFGSGTRLTVV.

This CDR3 reads CASSIGTTPRYGYTF. The CDR3 DNA is TGTGCCAGTAGTATAGGAACGACACCGCGTTATGGCTACACCTTC. The rearrangement joins TRBV19 to TRBJ1-2, with D unclear. Deletions cut 1 base from V and 5 bases from J, with 14 bases between. The CDR3 consists of 15 residues. The germline gives CDR1 LNHDA, CDR2 SQIVND (reference sequence).

V and J are TRBV30 and TRBJ1-2; 7 bases line up with TRBD1. This CDR3 comprises 14 residues. The germline CDR1 and CDR2 sequences are GTSNPN and SVGIG (reference sequence). J was trimmed by 4 bases and V by 2 bases; bases with no gene match: 7. CDR3 sequence (DNA): TGTGCCTGGAGTCGACAGGGAGGGATCTATGGCTACACCTTC. Translated: CAWSRQGGIYGYTF. Together with reference TRBV30 and TRBJ1-2, the CDR3 gives the full variable domain: SQTIHQWPATLVQPVGSPLSLECTVEGTSNPNLYWYRQAAGRGLQLLFYSVGIGQISSEVPQNLSASRPQDRQFILSSKKLLLSDSGFYLCAWSRQGGIYGYTFGSGTRLTVV.

The chain employs TRBV7-7 and TRBJ2-2; TRBD1 aligns across 8 bases. The CDR3 is 15 amino acids. The ends lost 6 bases at V and 1 base at J; junction bases unmatched: 4. Germline CDR1 reads SSHAT; CDR2 reads FNYEAQ (reference sequence). The CDR3 is CASSSGTGNTGELFF. The CDR3 DNA reads as TGTGCCAGCAGTTCGGGGACAGGGAACACCGGGGAGCTGTTTTTT.

This chain joins TRBV6-2 or TRBV6-3 and TRBJ2-3; weak D call: TRBD1 (5 bases). This CDR3 spans 16 amino acids. V lost 2 bases, J lost 4 bases, and 16 bases lay in between. The germline V gene has CDR1 MNHEY and CDR2 SVGEGT. The CDR3 loop is CASSYGASRVADTQYF. The CDR3 DNA sequence: TGTGCCAGCAGTTACGGGGCAAGTAGGGTCGCAGATACGCAGTATTTT.

The chain has TRBV5-1 and TRBJ2-1; 9 nucleotides line up with TRBD2. Germline CDR1 reads SGHRS; CDR2 reads YFSETQ. After removal of 2 bases from V and 6 bases from J, the junction contained 6 bases not matched to a gene. The CDR3 contains 15 residues. This CDR3 reads CASSFLAGAANEQFF. The CDR3 nucleotides read TGCGCCAGCAGCTTCTTAGCGGGAGCGGCCAATGAGCAGTTCTTC.

This chain uses TRBV5-1 with TRBJ2-1; possible D gene TRBD2, 5 bases. Between the trimmed V and J ends, which lost 1 base and 4 bases, there was a span of 12 bases. The germline gives CDR1 SGHRS, CDR2 YFSETQ. The CDR3 sequence is 15 residues long. CDR3 DNA: TGCGCCAGCAGCTTGATTGGCGGAGGTTACAATGAGCAGTTCTTC. This gives the protein CASSLIGGGYNEQFF. The whole variable domain, remainder taken from reference TRBV5-1 and TRBJ2-1, is KAGVTQTPRYLIKTRGQQVTLSCSPISGHRSVSWYQQTPGQGLQFLFEYFSETQRNKGNFPGRFSGRQFSNSRSEMNVSTLELGDSALYLCASSLIGGGYNEQFFGPGTRLTVL.

The rearrangement uses TRBV5-6 and TRBJ2-3, with 9 bases lining up with TRBD1. CDR3 size: 15 residues. Unmatched junction bases numbered 6, after V lost 2 bases and J lost 5 bases. CDR1 and CDR2 (germline): SGHDT, YYEEEE. The CDR3 DNA reads as TGTGCCAGCAGCTTCCAAGGGACAGGGATAGATACGCAGTATTTT. It specifies CASSFQGTGIDTQYF.